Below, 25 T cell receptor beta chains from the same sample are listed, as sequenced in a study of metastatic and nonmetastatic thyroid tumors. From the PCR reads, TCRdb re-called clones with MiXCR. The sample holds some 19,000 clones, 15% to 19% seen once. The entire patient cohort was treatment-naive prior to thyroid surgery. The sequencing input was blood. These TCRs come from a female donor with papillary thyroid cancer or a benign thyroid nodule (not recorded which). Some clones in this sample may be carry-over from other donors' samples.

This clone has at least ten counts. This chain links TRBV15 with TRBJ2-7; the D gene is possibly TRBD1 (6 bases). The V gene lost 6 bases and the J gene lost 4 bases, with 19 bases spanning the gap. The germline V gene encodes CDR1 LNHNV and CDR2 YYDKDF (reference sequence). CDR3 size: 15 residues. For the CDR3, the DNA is TGTGCCACCAGTCAAACACAGGGAGAGTTTTACGAGCAGTACTTC. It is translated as CATSQTQGEFYEQYF.

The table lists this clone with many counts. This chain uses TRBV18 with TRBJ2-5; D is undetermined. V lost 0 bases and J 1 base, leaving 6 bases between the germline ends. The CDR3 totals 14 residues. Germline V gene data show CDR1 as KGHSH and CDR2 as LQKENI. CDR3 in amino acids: CASSPPGVQETQYF. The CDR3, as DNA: TGTGCCAGCTCACCACCTGGGGTCCAAGAGACCCAGTACTTC.

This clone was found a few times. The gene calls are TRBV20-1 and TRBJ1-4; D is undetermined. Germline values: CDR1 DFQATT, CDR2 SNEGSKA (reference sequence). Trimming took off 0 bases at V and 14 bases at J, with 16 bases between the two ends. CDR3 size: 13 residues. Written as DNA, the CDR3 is TGCAGTGCTAGAGATCGCCCAACAGACCTTCTGTTTTTT. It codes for CSARDRPTDLLFF.

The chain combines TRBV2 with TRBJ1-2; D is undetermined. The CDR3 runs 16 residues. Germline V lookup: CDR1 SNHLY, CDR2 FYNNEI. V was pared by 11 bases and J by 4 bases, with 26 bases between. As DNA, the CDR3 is TGTGCCGGCAATGAAGTGCAGGCCGTAGACCTCTATGGCTACACCTTC. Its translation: CAGNEVQAVDLYGYTF.

The CDR3 DNA is TGTGCCAGCAGAGAGCATTCTGGAAACACCATATATTTT. It codes for CASREHSGNTIYF. The rearrangement joins TRBV28 to TRBJ1-3; unclear D gene. V gave up 6 bases and J gave up 1 base, with 7 bases separating them. Germline V gene sequence: CDR1 MDHEN, CDR2 SYDVKM. The CDR3 has 13 amino acids.

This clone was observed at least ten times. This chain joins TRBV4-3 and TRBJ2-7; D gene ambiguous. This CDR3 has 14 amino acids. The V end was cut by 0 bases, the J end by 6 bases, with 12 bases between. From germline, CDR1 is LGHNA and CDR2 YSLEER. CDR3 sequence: CASSQDLKGSEQYF. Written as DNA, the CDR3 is TGCGCCAGCAGCCAAGATTTAAAGGGCTCCGAGCAGTACTTC.

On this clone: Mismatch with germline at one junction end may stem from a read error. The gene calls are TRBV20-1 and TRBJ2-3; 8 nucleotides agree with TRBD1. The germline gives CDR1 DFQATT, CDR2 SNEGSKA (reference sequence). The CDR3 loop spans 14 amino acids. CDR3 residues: CSARDRGGTDTQYF. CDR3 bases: TGCAGTGCGAGAGACAGGGGCGGGACAGATACGCAGTATTTT.

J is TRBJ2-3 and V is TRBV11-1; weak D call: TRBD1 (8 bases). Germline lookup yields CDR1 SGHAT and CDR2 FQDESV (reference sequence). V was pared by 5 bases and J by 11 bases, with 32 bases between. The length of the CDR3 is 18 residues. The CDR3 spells CASSVNRGDRTTTDWQYF. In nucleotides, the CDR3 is TGTGCCAGCAGCGTAAATCGGGGGGACAGGACGACCACAGATTGGCAGTATTTT.

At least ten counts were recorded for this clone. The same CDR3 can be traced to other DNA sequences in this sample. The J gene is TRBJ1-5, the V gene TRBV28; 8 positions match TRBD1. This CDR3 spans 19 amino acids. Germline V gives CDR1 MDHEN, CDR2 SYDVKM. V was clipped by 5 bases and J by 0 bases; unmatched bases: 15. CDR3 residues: CASSGKRQGRTYSNQPQHF. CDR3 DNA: TGTGCCAGCAGTGGGAAACGACAGGGGCGGACTTATAGCAATCAGCCCCAGCATTTT.

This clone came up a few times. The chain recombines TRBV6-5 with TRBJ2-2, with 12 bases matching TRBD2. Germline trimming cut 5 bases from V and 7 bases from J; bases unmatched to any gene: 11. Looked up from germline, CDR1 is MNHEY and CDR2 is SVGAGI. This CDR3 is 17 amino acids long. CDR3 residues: CASSRIRTSGKNGELFF. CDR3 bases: TGTGCCAGCAGTAGGATCAGGACTAGCGGGAAGAACGGGGAGCTGTTTTTT.

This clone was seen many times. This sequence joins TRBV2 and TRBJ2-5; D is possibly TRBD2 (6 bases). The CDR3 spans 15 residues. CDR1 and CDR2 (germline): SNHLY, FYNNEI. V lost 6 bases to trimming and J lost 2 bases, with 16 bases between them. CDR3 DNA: TGTGCCAGCAGACCGGGGACTTGGGAACAAGAGACCCAGTACTTC. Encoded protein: CASRPGTWEQETQYF.

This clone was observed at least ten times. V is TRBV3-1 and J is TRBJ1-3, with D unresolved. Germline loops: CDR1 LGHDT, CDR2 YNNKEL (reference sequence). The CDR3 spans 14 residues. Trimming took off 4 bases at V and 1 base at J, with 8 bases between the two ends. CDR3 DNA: TGTGCCAGCAGCCCGCCGGGTTCTGGAAACACCATATATTTT. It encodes CASSPPGSGNTIYF. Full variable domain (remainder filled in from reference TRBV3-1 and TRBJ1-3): DTAVSQTPKYLVTQMGNDKSIKCEQNLGHDTMYWYKQDSKKFLKIMFSYNNKELIINETVPNRFSPKSPDKAHLNLHINSLELGDSAVYFCASSPPGSGNTIYFGEGSWLTVV.

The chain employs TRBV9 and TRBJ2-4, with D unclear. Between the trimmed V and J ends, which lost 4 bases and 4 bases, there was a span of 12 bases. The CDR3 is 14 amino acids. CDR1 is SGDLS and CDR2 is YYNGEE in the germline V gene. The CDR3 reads CASSPGLRKNIQYF. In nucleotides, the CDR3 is TGTGCCAGCAGCCCGGGTCTAAGGAAAAACATTCAGTACTTC.

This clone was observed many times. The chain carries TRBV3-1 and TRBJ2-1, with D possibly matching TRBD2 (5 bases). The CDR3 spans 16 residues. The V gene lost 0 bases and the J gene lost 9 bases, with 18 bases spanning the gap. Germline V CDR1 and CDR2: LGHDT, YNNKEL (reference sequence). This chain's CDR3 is CASSQEGGPKGSEQFF. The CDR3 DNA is TGTGCCAGCAGCCAAGAAGGAGGTCCTAAAGGGAGTGAGCAGTTCTTC.

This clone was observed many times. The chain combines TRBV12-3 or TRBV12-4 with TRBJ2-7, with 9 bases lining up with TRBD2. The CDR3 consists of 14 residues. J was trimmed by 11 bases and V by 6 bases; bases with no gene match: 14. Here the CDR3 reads CASSPAGASGKEYF. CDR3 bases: TGTGCCAGCAGCCCCGCGGGGGCTAGCGGGAAAGAGTACTTC.

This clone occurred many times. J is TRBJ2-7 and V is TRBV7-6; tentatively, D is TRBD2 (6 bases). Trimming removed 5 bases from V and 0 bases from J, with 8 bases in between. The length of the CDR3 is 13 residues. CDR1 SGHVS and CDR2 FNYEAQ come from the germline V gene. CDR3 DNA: TGTGCCAGCAGCCGGGACTCCTCCTACGAGCAGTACTTC. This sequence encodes CASSRDSSYEQYF.

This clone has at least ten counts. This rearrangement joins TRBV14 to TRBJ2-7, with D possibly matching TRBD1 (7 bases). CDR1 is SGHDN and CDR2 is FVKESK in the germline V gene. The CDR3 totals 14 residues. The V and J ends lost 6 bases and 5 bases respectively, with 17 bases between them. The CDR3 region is CASRRTGEEHEQYF. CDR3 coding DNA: TGTGCCAGCAGACGAACAGGGGAGGAACACGAGCAGTACTTC.

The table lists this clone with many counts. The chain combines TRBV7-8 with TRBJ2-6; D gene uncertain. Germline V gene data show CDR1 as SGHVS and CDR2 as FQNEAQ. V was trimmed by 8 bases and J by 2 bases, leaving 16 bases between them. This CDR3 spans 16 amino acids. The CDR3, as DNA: TGTGCCAGCCGACTCCCTCGGGCGACTGGGGCCAACGTCCTGACTTTC. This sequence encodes CASRLPRATGANVLTF.

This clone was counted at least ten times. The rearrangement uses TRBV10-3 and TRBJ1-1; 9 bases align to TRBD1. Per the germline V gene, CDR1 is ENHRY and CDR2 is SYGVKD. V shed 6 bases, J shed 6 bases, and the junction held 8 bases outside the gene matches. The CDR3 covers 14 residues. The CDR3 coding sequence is TGTGCCATCAGGGCTGGACAGGGGACCCCTGAAGCTTTCTTT. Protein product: CAIRAGQGTPEAFF.

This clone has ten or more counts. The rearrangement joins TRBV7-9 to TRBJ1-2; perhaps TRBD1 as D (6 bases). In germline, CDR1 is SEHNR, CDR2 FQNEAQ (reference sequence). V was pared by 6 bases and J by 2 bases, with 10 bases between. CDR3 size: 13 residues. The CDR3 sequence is CASSGTGNYGYTF. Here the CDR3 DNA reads TGTGCCAGCAGTGGAACAGGGAACTATGGCTACACCTTC.

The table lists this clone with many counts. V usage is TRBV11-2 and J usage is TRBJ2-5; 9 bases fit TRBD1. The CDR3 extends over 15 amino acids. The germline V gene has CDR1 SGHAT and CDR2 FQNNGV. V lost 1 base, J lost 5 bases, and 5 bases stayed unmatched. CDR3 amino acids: CASSLGGTGYETQYF. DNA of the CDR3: TGTGCCAGCAGCTTAGGCGGGACAGGGTACGAGACCCAGTACTTC.

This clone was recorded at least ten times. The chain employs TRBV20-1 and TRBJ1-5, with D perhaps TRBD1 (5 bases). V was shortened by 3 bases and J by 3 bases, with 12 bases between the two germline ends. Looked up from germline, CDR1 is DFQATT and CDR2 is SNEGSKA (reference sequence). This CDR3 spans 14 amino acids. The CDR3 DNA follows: TGCAGTGCTAGTCCCTACAGGAACAATCAGCCCCAGCATTTT. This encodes CSASPYRNNQPQHF.

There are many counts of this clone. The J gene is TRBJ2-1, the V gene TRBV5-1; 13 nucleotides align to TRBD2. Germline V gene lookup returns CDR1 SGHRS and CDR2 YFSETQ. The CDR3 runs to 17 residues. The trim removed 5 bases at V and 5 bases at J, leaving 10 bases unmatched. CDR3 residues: CASSATSGRGGNNEQFF. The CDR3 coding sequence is TGCGCCAGCAGTGCTACTAGCGGGAGGGGAGGCAACAATGAGCAGTTCTTC.

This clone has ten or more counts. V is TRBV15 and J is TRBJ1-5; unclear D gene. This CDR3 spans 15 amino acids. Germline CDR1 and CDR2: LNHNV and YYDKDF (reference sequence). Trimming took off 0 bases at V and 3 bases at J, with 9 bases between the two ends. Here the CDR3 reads CATSRDQGPNQPQHF. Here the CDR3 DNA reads TGTGCCACCAGCAGAGACCAAGGTCCCAATCAGCCCCAGCATTTT.

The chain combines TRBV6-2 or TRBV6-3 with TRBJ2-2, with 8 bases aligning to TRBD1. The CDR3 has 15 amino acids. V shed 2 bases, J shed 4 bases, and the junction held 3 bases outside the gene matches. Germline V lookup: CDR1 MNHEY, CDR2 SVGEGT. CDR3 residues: CASSYVTGGTGELFF. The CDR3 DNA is TGTGCCAGCAGTTACGTCACAGGGGGCACCGGGGAGCTGTTTTTT.